This is a list of T cell receptor beta chains from one sample in a study of shared clonotypes between healthy human individuals. Here immunoSEQ multiplex PCR was the method, and the copy in TCRdb shows in-frame clones only, minus some. Of approximately 1,000,000 clones detected, 70% to 80% appear once; the ten largest clones hold 0.89%. The sequencing input was memory CD4+ T cells from PBMCs. The receptor source for this set is a man aged 18 to 29 in good health. Some clones in this sample may be carry-over from other donors' samples. CDR3s include the opening cysteine and the closing phenylalanine or tryptophan. A D gene is named only where the DNA matches it firmly. Only some rows state a clone size, as once, few, many or a class for expanded clones.

D gene	clone size	V gene	J gene	CDR3 protein	CDR3 DNA
.	.	TRBV28	TRBJ1-2	CASSLWNYGYTF	TGTGCCAGCAGTTTATGGAACTATGGCTACACCTTC
.	.	TRBV19	TRBJ1-5	CASSISGLNQPQHF	TGTGCCAGTAGTATATCGGGCCTTAATCAGCCCCAGCATTTT
.	.	TRBV5-1	TRBJ1-2	CASRGSGRFYGYTF	TGCGCCAGCAGAGGAAGTGGACGGTTCTATGGCTACACCTTC
TRBD1	.	TRBV4-1	TRBJ2-3	CASSQGDRDTDTQYF	TGCGCCAGCAGCCAAGGGGACAGGGACACAGATACGCAGTATTTT
.	few	TRBV5-1	TRBJ1-5	CASSSFSNQPQHF	TGCGCCAGCAGCTCATTTAGCAATCAGCCCCAGCATTTT
.	.	TRBV5-4	TRBJ1-1	CASSLLGNTEAFF	TGTGCCAGCAGCTTGCTCGGGAACACTGAAGCTTTCTTT
TRBD1	.	TRBV28	TRBJ1-2	CASSLWRQGAGGYTF	TGTGCCAGCAGTTTATGGAGGCAGGGGGCTGGAGGCTACACCTTC
.	.	TRBV27	TRBJ1-1	CASSTWPGRSNTEAFF	TGTGCCAGCAGTACCTGGCCGGGACGATCGAACACTGAAGCTTTCTTT
.	.	TRBV28	TRBJ1-5	CASVSGNQPQHF	TGTGCCAGCGTCTCCGGCAATCAGCCCCAGCATTTT
.	.	TRBV5-3	TRBJ2-1	CARSFKGNNEQFF	TGTGCCAGAAGCTTCAAGGGTAATAATGAGCAGTTCTTC
.	.	TRBV12-2	TRBJ2-1	CASRLATSGIYNEQFF	TGTGCAAGTCGCTTAGCGACTAGCGGGATTTACAATGAGCAGTTCTTC
.	.	TRBV5-6	TRBJ2-3	CASSPVGTDTQYF	TGTGCCAGCAGCCCCGTCGGGACAGATACGCAGTATTTT
TRBD2	.	TRBV6-5	TRBJ2-7	CASSYLSSGNYEQYF	TGTGCCAGCAGTTACCTTTCTAGCGGGAACTACGAGCAGTACTTC
TRBD2	.	TRBV5-1	TRBJ2-2	CASSQSGAGELFF	TGCGCCAGCAGCCAAAGCGGGGCCGGGGAGCTGTTTTTT
TRBD2	.	TRBV29-1	TRBJ2-1	CSATGLAGVNEQFF	TGCAGCGCCACGGGACTAGCGGGAGTAAATGAGCAGTTCTTC
.	.	TRBV18	TRBJ2-6	CASSPDGANVLTF	TGTGCCAGCTCACCAGACGGGGCCAACGTCCTGACTTTC
.	.	TRBV11-2	TRBJ1-1	CASRKLSGTEAFF	TGTGCCAGCAGAAAATTATCAGGGACTGAAGCTTTCTTT
.	.	TRBV7-9	TRBJ1-5	CASSFPDQPQHF	TGTGCCAGCAGCTTTCCTGATCAGCCCCAGCATTTT
TRBD1	.	TRBV6-4	TRBJ1-2	CASSDQDRVSGYTF	TGTGCCAGCAGTGACCAGGACAGGGTATCTGGCTACACCTTC
.	many	TRBV4-3	TRBJ1-5	CASSQTINQPQHF	TGCGCCAGCAGCCAAACGATCAATCAGCCCCAGCATTTT
.	.	TRBV28	TRBJ2-7	CASGGNSYEQYF	TGTGCCAGCGGGGGTAACAGCTACGAGCAGTACTTC
TRBD2	.	TRBV6-1	TRBJ2-7	CATSSGRAYEQYF	TGTGCCACCAGTAGCGGGAGGGCTTACGAGCAGTACTTC
TRBD2	.	TRBV5-1	TRBJ2-3	CASSLEPGLAGKDTQYF	TGCGCCAGCAGCTTGGAGCCGGGACTAGCGGGAAAAGATACGCAGTATTTT
.	.	TRBV5-6	TRBJ2-2	CASSPRGALRNTGELFF	TGTGCCAGCAGCCCCCGGGGGGCCCTTAGAAACACCGGGGAGCTGTTTTTT
TRBD1	.	TRBV30	TRBJ1-5	CAWSVFSTGRQPQHF	TGTGCCTGGAGTGTATTCTCGACAGGGAGGCAGCCCCAGCATTTT
.	few	TRBV6-5	TRBJ1-1	CASTSKPRGTEAFF	TGTGCCAGCACCTCTAAACCACGGGGGACCGAAGCTTTCTTT
.	.	TRBV11-2	TRBJ1-1	CASHQGFANTEAFF	TGTGCCAGTCACCAGGGCTTCGCGAACACTGAAGCTTTCTTT
.	.	TRBV2	TRBJ1-4	CASSESGYVPRELFF	TGTGCCAGCAGTGAATCGGGGTATGTGCCCCGGGAACTGTTTTTT
TRBD1	.	TRBV5-6	TRBJ1-5	CASSSRGREQPQHF	TGTGCCAGCAGCTCCAGGGGGCGCGAGCAGCCCCAGCATTTT
.	.	TRBV7-9	TRBJ1-2	CASSPPGAYGYTF	TGTGCCAGCAGCCCCCCGGGGGCCTATGGCTACACCTTC
.	.	TRBV6-5	TRBJ1-1	CASSYVPGFGEAFF	TGTGCCAGCAGTTACGTACCAGGGTTCGGTGAAGCTTTCTTT
.	once	TRBV14	TRBJ1-4	CASSPGPNREKLFF	TGTGCCAGCAGCCCCGGACCAAACAGGGAAAAACTGTTTTTT
TRBD1	.	TRBV5-1	TRBJ2-1	CASSLGTGTGRNEQFF	TGCGCCAGCAGCTTGGGGACTGGGACAGGGAGAAATGAGCAGTTCTTC
.	.	TRBV11-3	TRBJ1-5	CASSPKGRSNQPQHF	TGTGCCAGCTCGCCGAAAGGTCGTAGCAATCAGCCCCAGCATTTT
.	.	TRBV7-9	TRBJ1-1	CASSPQGSGAFF	TGTGCCAGCAGCCCTCAAGGCAGTGGAGCTTTCTTT
TRBD1	.	TRBV28	TRBJ1-1	CASIKTGVTEAFF	TGTGCCAGCATCAAAACAGGGGTCACTGAAGCTTTCTTT
.	.	TRBV18	TRBJ2-3	CASSPGAGRTDTQYF	TGTGCCAGCTCACCAGGGGCAGGGCGCACAGATACGCAGTATTTT
TRBD2	.	TRBV11-2	TRBJ2-3	CASRISGTNTDTQYF	TGTGCCAGCAGGATTAGCGGGACCAACACAGATACGCAGTATTTT
.	.	TRBV4-2	TRBJ1-1	CASSQDQSRDTEAFF	TGTGCCAGCAGCCAAGATCAGAGTCGGGACACTGAAGCTTTCTTT
.	.	TRBV4-1	TRBJ1-3	CASSHTGWATIYF	TGCGCCAGCAGCCACACAGGTTGGGCCACCATATATTTT
.	.	TRBV7-8	TRBJ2-1	CASSIRDRREQFF	TGTGCCAGCAGCATTCGTGACAGGCGTGAGCAGTTCTTC
TRBD1	.	TRBV5-1	TRBJ1-1	CASSLLQGAVGTEAFF	TGCGCCAGCAGCTTGTTACAGGGGGCGGTGGGCACTGAAGCTTTCTTT
.	.	TRBV4-1	TRBJ2-6	CASSQVVSGSGANVLTF	TGCGCCAGCAGCCAAGTTGTTAGCGGCTCTGGGGCCAACGTCCTGACTTTC
TRBD1	few	TRBV5-6	TRBJ2-7	CASSLSDREGEQYF	TGTGCCAGCAGCTTGTCAGACAGGGAAGGCGAGCAGTACTTC
TRBD1	.	TRBV7-9	TRBJ2-7	CASSFVQGAIYEQYF	TGTGCCAGCAGCTTCGTACAGGGGGCGATATACGAGCAGTACTTC
TRBD2	.	TRBV28	TRBJ2-1	CASSSGGLAAEQFF	TGTGCCAGCAGCTCTGGAGGACTAGCGGCTGAGCAGTTCTTC
.	.	TRBV10-2	TRBJ1-4	CASSPKAGRSSGNEKLFF	TGCGCCAGCAGCCCAAAAGCGGGACGCTCTTCGGGTAATGAAAAACTGTTTTTT
.	.	TRBV7-9	TRBJ1-1	CASSSPRDTEAFF	TGTGCCAGCAGCTCCCCCCGGGACACTGAAGCTTTCTTT
TRBD1	.	TRBV5-4	TRBJ1-4	CASSRGGANEKLFF	TGTGCCAGCAGCCGAGGGGGCGCAAATGAAAAACTGTTTTTT
.	.	TRBV6-6	TRBJ2-7	CASSTPTPYEQYF	TGTGCCAGCAGCACCCCGACCCCTTACGAGCAGTACTTC
.	.	TRBV7-2	TRBJ1-1	CASSPGAENTEAFF	TGTGCCAGCAGTCCCGGGGCCGAAAACACTGAAGCTTTCTTT
.	.	TRBV11-2	TRBJ2-7	CASSLDQAGQYF	TGTGCCAGCAGCTTAGATCAGGCGGGGCAGTACTTC